This T cell receptor beta chain was identified in a study of lung T cells in sarcoidosis with Löfgren's syndrome. In the study overall: Repertoire analyses centered on Löfgren's syndrome patients. Notes on the study in general: In alpha-beta pairs, TRAV12-1 favored TRBV2, and their CDR3s were homologous. Shared TRAV12-1 and TRBV2 CDR3 motifs across Löfgren's syndrome patients reportedly suggested public CD4+ TCRs. Versus controls, Löfgren's syndrome patients reportedly showed TRAV12-1 and TRBV2 as most expanded.

The CDR3 has 17 residues. Trimming removed 1 base from V and 0 bases from J, with 15 bases in between. Germline CDR1 reads LGHDT; CDR2 reads YNNKEL (reference sequence). This clonotype was detected only a few times. Its cognate antigen is unknown. TCRdb reanalysed the reads using MiXCR and keeps one entry per CDR3 protein. The data contain 15,000 to 20,000 distinct CDR3 sequences, about 20% of them singletons. This receptor was taken from a human donor with sarcoidosis (Löfgren's syndrome or another form), or a control subject (not recorded which). The sequenced sample consisted of CD4+ T cells from PBMCs. V and J are TRBV3-1 and TRBJ1-1, with D possibly TRBD1 on 6 matching bases. The CDR3 is CASSQAVTGWVNTEAFF. DNA for the CDR3: TGTGCCAGCAGCCAAGCGGTCACAGGGTGGGTGAACACTGAAGCTTTCTTT.